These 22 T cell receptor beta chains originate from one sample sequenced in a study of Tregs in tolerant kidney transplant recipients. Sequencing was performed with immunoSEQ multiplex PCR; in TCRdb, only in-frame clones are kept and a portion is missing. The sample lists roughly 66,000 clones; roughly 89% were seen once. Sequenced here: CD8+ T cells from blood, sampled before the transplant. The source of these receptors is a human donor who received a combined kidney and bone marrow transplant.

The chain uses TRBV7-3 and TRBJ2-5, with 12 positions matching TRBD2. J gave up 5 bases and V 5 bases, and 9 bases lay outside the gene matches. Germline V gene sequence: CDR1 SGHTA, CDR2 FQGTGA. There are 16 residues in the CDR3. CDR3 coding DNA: TGTGCCAGCAGCCAAGGGCTAGCGGGGGGGGCGGAGACCCAGTACTTC. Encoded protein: CASSQGLAGGAETQYF.

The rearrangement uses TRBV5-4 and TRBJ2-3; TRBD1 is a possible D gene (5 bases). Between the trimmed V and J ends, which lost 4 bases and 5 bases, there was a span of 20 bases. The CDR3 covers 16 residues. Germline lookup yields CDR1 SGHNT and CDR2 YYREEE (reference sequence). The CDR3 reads CASSTDNTLLGDTQYF. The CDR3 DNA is TGTGCCAGCAGCACGGACAACACTTTGCTTGGAGATACGCAGTATTTT.

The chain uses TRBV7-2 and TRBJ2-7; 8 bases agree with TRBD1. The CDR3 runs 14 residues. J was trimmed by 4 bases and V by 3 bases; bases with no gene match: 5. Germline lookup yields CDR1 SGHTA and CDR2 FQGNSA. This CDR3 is CASSFGTGSYEQYF. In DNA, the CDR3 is TGTGCCAGCAGCTTTGGGACAGGAAGTTACGAGCAGTACTTC.

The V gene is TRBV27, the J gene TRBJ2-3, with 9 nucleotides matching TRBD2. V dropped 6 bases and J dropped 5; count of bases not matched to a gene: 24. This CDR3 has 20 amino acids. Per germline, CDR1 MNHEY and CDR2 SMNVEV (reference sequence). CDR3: CASRSSHSGSTGVTQDTQYF. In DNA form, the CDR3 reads TGTGCCAGCAGATCCTCCCATAGCGGGAGTACTGGGGTAACACAAGATACGCAGTATTTT.

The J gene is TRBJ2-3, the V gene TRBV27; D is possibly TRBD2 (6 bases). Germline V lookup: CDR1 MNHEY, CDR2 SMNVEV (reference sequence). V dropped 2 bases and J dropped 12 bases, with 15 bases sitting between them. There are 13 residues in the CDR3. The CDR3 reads CASSLSPRGDQYF. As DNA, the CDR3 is TGTGCCAGCAGTTTAAGCCCCCGCGGGGACCAGTATTTT.

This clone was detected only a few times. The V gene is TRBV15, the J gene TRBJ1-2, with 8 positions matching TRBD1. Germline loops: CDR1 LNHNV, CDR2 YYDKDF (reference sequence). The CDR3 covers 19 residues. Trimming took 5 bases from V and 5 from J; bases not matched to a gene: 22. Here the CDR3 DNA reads TGTGCCACCAGCCGTAATATGGGGGACAGGCCCCTGCCTTATTATGGCTACACCTTC. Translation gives CATSRNMGDRPLPYYGYTF.

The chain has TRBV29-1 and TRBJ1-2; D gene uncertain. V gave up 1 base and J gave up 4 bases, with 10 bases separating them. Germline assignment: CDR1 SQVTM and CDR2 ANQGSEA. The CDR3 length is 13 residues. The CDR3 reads CSVEAHSSYGYTF. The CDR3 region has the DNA TGCAGCGTTGAAGCCCACAGTTCCTATGGCTACACCTTC. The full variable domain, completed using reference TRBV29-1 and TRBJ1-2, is SAVISQKPSRDICQRGTSLTIQCQVDSQVTMMFWYRQQPGQSLTLIATANQGSEATYESGFVIDKFPISRPNLTFSTLTVSNMSPEDSSIYLCSVEAHSSYGYTFGSGTRLTVV.

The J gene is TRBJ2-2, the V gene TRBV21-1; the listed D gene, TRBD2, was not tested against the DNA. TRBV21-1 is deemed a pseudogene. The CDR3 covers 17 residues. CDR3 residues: CASSKGSGGSNTGELFF. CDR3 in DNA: TGTGCCAGCAGCAAAGGTAGTGGAGGGTCGAACACCGGGGAGCTGTTTTTT.

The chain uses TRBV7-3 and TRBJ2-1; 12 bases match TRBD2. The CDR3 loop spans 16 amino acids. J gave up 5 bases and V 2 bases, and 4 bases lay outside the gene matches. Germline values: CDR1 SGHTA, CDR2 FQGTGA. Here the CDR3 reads CASSLLAGGLHNEQFF. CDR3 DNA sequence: TGTGCCAGCAGCTTACTAGCGGGGGGGCTCCACAATGAGCAGTTCTTC.

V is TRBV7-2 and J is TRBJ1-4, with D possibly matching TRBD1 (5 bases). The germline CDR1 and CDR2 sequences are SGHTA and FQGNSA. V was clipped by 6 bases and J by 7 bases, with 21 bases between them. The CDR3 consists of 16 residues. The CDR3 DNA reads TGTGCCAGCAGGCCCGGGTCGCCCGGAAGGGGTGAAAAACTGTTTTTT. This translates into CASRPGSPGRGEKLFF.

The CDR3 protein is CASSYSIPARRDIQYF. For the CDR3, the DNA is TGTGCCAGCAGTTACTCAATCCCAGCCAGGAGGGACATTCAGTACTTC. The gene calls are TRBV6-6 and TRBJ2-4; D is perhaps TRBD2 (6 bases). The germline V and J ends were trimmed by 0 bases and 8 bases, with 17 bases remaining between them. Germline V lookup: CDR1 MNHNY, CDR2 SVGAGI (reference sequence). CDR3 length: 16 residues.

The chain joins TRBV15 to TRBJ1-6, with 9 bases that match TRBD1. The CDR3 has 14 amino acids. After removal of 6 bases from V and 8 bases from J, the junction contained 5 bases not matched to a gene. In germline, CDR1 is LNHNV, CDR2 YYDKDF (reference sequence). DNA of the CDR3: TGTGCCACCAGTTTACAGGGGGCTGATTCACCCCTCCACTTT. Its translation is CATSLQGADSPLHF.

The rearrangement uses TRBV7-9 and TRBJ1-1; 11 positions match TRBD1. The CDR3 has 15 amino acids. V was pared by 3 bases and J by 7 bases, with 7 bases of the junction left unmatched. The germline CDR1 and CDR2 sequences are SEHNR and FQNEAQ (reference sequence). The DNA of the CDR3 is TGTGCCAGCAGCTTCTACGGACAGGGGGCGAGTGAAGCTTTCTTT. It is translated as CASSFYGQGASEAFF.

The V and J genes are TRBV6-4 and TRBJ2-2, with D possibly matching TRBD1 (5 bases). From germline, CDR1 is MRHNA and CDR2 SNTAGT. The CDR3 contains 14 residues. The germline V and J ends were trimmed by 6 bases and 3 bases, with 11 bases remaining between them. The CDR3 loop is CASRGQEDTGELFF. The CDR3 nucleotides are TGTGCCAGCAGAGGACAAGAAGACACCGGGGAGCTGTTTTTT.

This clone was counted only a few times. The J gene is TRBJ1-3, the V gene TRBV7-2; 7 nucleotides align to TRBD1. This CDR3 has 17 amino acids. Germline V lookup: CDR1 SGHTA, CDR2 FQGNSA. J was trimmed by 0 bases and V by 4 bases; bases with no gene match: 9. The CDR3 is CASSSWDSALSGNTIYF. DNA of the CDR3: TGTGCCAGCAGCTCCTGGGACAGTGCACTCTCTGGAAACACCATATATTTT.

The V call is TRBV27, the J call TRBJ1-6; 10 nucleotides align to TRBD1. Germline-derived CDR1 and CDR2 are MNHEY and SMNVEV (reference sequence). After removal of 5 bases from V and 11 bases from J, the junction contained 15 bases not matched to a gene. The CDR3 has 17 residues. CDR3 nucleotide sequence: TGTGCCAGCAGTCCCACGCTTGGACAGGGGGGCGTGCCACCCCTCCACTTT. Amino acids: CASSPTLGQGGVPPLHF.

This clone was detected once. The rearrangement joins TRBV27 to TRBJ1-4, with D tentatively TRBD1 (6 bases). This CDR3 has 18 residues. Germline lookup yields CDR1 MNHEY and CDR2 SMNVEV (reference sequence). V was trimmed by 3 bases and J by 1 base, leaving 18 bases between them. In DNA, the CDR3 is TGTGCCAGCAGTTTGACCCGAAACCCCAGGGGAACTAATGAAAAACTGTTTTTT. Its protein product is CASSLTRNPRGTNEKLFF.

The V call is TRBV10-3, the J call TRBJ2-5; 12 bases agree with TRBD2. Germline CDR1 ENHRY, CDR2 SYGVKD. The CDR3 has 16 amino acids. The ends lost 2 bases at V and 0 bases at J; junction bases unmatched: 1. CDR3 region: CAISEGLAGNQETQYF. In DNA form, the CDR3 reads TGTGCCATCAGTGAGGGACTAGCGGGGAACCAAGAGACCCAGTACTTC.

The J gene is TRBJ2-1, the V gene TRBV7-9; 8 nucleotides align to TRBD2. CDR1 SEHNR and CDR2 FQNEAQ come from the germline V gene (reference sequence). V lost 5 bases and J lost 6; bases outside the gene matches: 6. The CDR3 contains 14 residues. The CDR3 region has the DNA TGTGCCAGCAGCCCCTCCGGGACTAGCAATGAGCAGTTCTTC. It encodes CASSPSGTSNEQFF.

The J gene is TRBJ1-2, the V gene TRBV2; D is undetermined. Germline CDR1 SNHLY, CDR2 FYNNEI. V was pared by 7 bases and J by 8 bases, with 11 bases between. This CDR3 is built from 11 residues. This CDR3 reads CASTITDGYTF. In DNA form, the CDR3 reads TGTGCCAGCACAATTACAGACGGCTACACCTTC.

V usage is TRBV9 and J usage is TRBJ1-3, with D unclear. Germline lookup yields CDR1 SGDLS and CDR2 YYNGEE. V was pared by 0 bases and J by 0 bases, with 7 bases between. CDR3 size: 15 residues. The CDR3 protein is CASSVAGSSGNTIYF. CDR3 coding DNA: TGTGCCAGCAGCGTAGCTGGGAGCTCTGGAAACACCATATATTTT.

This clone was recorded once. In DNA form, the CDR3 reads TGTGCCACCAGCCCAGGGAAAGGGGGTCTGAACACTGAAGCTTTCTTT. Amino acids: CATSPGKGGLNTEAFF. The chain carries TRBV15 and TRBJ1-1; the D gene is possibly TRBD1 (6 bases). The CDR3 has 16 residues. Trimming left V 5 bases short and J 0 bases short, with 16 bases between. CDR1 and CDR2 (germline): LNHNV, YYDKDF (reference sequence).